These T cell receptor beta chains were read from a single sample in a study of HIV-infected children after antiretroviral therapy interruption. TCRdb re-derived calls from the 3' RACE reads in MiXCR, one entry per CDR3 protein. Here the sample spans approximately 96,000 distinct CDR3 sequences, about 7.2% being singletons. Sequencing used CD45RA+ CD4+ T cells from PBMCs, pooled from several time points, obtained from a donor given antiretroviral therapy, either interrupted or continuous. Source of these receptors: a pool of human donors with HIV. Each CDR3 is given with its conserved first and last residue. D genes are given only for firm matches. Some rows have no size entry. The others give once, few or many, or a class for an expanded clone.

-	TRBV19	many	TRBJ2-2	TGTGCCAGTAGTATAGAACACGGGACCGGGGAGCTGTTTTTT	CASSIEHGTGELFF
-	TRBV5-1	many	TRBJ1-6	TGCGCCAGCAGCTTGGCTGACTTCCCTTCACCCCTCCACTTT	CASSLADFPSPLHF
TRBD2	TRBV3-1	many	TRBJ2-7	TGTGCCAGCAGCCAAGCCCCGGGGGGGCTTATAGTACAGTACTTC	CASSQAPGGLIVQYF
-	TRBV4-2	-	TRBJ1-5	TGTGCCAGCAGCGCGACTGGGGTAGATCAGCCCCAGCATTTT	CASSATGVDQPQHF
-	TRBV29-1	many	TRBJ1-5	TGCAGCGTTGAAGATCGGAGTCCAGTCCCTAGCAATCAGCCCCAGCATTTT	CSVEDRSPVPSNQPQHF
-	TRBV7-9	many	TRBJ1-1	TGTGCCAGCACCGGGGGGAACACTGAAGCTTTCTTT	CASTGGNTEAFF
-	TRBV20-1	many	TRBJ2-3	TGCAGTGCCGTCGGCCGGTCGGGCACAGATACGCAGTATTTT	CSAVGRSGTDTQYF
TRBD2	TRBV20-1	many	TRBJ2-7	TGCAGTGCCAACCTAGCGGGGGGCCGCTACGAGCAGTACTTC	CSANLAGGRYEQYF
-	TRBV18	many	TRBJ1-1	TGTGCCAGCTCACCGACGCAGACTGATCTTGAAGCTTTCTTT	CASSPTQTDLEAFF
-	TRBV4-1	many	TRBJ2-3	TGCGCCAGCAGCCAAGATGGGACGAGGACTGATACGCAGTATTTT	CASSQDGTRTDTQYF
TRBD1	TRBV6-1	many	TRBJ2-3	TGTGCCAGCAGGACAGGGGGCACAGATACGCAGTATTTT	CASRTGGTDTQYF
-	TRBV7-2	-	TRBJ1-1	TGTGCCAGCAGCTTAGACAGGGTTGGTGAAGCTTTCTTT	CASSLDRVGEAFF
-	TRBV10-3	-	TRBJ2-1	TGTGCCATCAGGGAACCTCTGGGAGGCGGTGAGCAGTTCTTC	CAIREPLGGGEQFF
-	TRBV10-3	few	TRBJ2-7	TGTGCCATCAGTGAGGGGGCTGGAAACTACGAGCAGTACTTC	CAISEGAGNYEQYF
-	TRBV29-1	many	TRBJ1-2	TGCAGCGTTGACCGCTCGTTGACCCACTATGGCTACACCTTC	CSVDRSLTHYGYTF
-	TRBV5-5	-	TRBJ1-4	TGTGCCAGCAGCTTGGTTCTCTCAGTTGATGAAAAACTGTTTTTT	CASSLVLSVDEKLFF
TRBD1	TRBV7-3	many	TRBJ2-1	TGTGCCAGCAGCCCACAACCCGGGACAGGAAACAATGAGCAGTTCTTC	CASSPQPGTGNNEQFF
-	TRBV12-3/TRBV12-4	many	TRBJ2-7	TGTGCCAGCAGTCCAGGACCTAATTACGAGCAGTACTTC	CASSPGPNYEQYF
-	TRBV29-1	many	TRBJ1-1	TGCAGCGTGGGGACGGGAGTTATGAACACTGAAGCTTTCTTT	CSVGTGVMNTEAFF
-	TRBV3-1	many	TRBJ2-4	TGTGCCAGCAGCCAAGTAGGCATTCAGTACTTC	CASSQVGIQYF
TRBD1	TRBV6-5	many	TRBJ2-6	TGTGCCAGCAGTGGGGGACAGGAAGGTTACTCTGGGGCCAACGTCCTGACTTTC	CASSGGQEGYSGANVLTF
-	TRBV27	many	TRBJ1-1	TGTGCCAGCAGTTGGAGGGGCTTGAACACTGAAGCTTTCTTT	CASSWRGLNTEAFF
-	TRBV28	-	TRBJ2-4	TGTGCCAGCAAGGGTATAGCCAAAAACATTCAGTACTTC	CASKGIAKNIQYF
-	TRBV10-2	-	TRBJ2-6	TGCGCCAGCAGTGAGTCATGGGGAAGGTCTGGGGCCAACGTCCTGACTTTC	CASSESWGRSGANVLTF
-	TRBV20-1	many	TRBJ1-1	TGCAGTGCCCCCCGGGGGGGAAACACTGAAGCTTTCTTT	CSAPRGGNTEAFF
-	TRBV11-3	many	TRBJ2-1	TGTGCCAGCAGCCAGACGCACAATGAGCAGTTCTTC	CASSQTHNEQFF
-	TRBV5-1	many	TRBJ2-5	TGCGCCAGCAGCTTGACCGAGACCCAGTACTTC	CASSLTETQYF
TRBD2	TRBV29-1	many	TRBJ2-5	TGCAGCGTTTTTACTAGCGGGGTGGGGACCCAGTACTTC	CSVFTSGVGTQYF
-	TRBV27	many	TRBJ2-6	TGTGCCAGCAGTTACGGTCAGACTGGGGCCAACGTCCTGACTTTC	CASSYGQTGANVLTF
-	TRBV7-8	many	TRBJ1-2	TGTGCCAGCAGCTTAGCAACTCCCTTAAACTATGGCTACACCTTC	CASSLATPLNYGYTF
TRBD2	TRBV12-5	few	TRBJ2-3	TGTGCTAGTGGTCAAACAACAAGCTTACTAGCGGGGGGGACCACTAGCACAGATACGCAGTATTTT	CASGQTTSLLAGGTTSTDTQYF
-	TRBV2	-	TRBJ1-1	TGTGCCAGCACTGAACCCGAGAACACTGAAGCTTTCTTT	CASTEPENTEAFF
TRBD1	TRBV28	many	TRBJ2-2	TGTGCCAGCAGCCCGGAGCACGGGACAGGGAAGATCGGGGAGCTGTTTTTT	CASSPEHGTGKIGELFF
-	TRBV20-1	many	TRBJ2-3	TGCAGTGCTAGACGCGACTATTACACAGATACGCAGTATTTT	CSARRDYYTDTQYF
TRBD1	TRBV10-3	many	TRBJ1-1	TGTGCCATCAGTGAAAACCGACAGGGGCGGGCTGAAGCTTTCTTT	CAISENRQGRAEAFF
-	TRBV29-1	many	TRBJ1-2	TGCAGCGTTGATGAGGGGTATGGCTACACCTTC	CSVDEGYGYTF
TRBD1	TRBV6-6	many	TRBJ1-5	TGTGCCAGCAGTCGGACAGGGGGCGCTCAGCCCCAGCATTTT	CASSRTGGAQPQHF
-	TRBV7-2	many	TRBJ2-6	TGTGCCAGCAGCCCCTCCCCTTCTGGGGCCAACGTCCTGACTTTC	CASSPSPSGANVLTF
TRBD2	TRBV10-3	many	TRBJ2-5	TGTGCCATCAGTGAGGGGTTAGCGGGAGACCAAGAGACCCAGTACTTC	CAISEGLAGDQETQYF
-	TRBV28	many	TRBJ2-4	TGTGCCAGCAGTTTAACAGGGTCCCCTTCTTTGGCCAAAAACATTCAGTACTTC	CASSLTGSPSLAKNIQYF
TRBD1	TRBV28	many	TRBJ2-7	TGTGCCAGCAGAGATGGGACAGGGAGAGTCGGGGGGCAGTACTTC	CASRDGTGRVGGQYF
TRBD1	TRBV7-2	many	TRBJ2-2	TGTGCCAGCAGCTTGGGGGACAGTCGAATCGGGGAGCTGTTTTTT	CASSLGDSRIGELFF
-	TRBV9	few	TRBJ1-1	TGTGCCAGCAGCGATCCAGGGGAAGCTTTCTTT	CASSDPGEAFF
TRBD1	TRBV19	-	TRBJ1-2	TGTGCCAGTCAAACAGGGGTTCATGGCTACACCTTC	CASQTGVHGYTF
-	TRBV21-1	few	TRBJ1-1	TGTGCCAGCAGCACCCCTCTGGGGGCGGCCTTAAACACTGAAGCTTTCTTT	CASSTPLGAALNTEAFF
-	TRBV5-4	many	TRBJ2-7	TGTGCCAGCAGCTTGGCTGGGGCAGGCCCTCCCTACGAGCAGTACTTC	CASSLAGAGPPYEQYF
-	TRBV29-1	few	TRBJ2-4	TGCAGCGTTGCAATACGAGCCAAAAACATTCAGTACTTC	CSVAIRAKNIQYF
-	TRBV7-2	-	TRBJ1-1	TGTGCCAGTAGTATGGGGGGGCCGAACACTGAAGCTTTCTTT	CASSMGGPNTEAFF
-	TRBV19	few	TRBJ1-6	TGTGCCAGCAGTATCTCAATAAACAAGGGTATCAATAATTCACCCCTCCACTTT	CASSISINKGINNSPLHF
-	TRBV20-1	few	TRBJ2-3	TGCAGTGCTAGACGGACCGCAGATACGCAGTATTTT	CSARRTADTQYF
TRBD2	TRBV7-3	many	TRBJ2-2	TGTGCCAGCAGCTTAGGACTAGCGGGGACCGGGGAGCTGTTTTTT	CASSLGLAGTGELFF